This T cell receptor beta chain was documented in a study of beta chain features in type 1 diabetes. Study-level results: All four CD4+ subsets of Type 1 diabetes patients contained TCRB CDR3s that were moderately but significantly shorter. A closer apparent resemblance between naive, central memory and Treg TCRB repertoires was seen in patients than in healthy donors.

A note on this clone: As yet, its antigen is unknown. A junction boundary mismatches the germline segment, possibly from a read error.

Per germline, CDR1 SSHAT and CDR2 FNYEAQ (reference sequence). The CDR3 sequence is 13 residues long. Every isolated RNA sample was fully reverse transcribed, so sequencing captured expressed TCRB transcripts. Measured with immunoSEQ multiplex PCR; TCRdb has only the in-frame clones, and not every one. The repertoire includes roughly 180,000 clones, around 13% of them detected once, and 0.5% to 0.75% sits in the top ten. CD45RO/CCR7/CD25/CD127/CD95/CD27 sorting isolated CD4+ naive, central memory, regulatory and stem cell-like memory cells. The sample consisted of central memory CD4+ T cells from blood. The rearrangement joins TRBV7-7 to TRBJ2-3; possibly TRBD2 for D (6 bases). This receptor was identified in a woman between 18 and 29 years old in good health. The CDR3 loop is CASSLAEADTQYF. DNA of the CDR3: TGTGCTAGCAGCTTAGCGGAGGCAGATACGCAGTATTTT. Based on the CDR3 plus reference TRBV7-7 and TRBJ2-3, the full variable domain is GAGVSQSPRYKVTKRGQDVTLRCDPISSHATLYWYQQALGQGPEFLTYFNYEAQPDKSGLPSDRFSAERPEGSISTLTIQRTEQRDSAMYRCASSLAEADTQYFGPGTRLTVL.